This T cell receptor beta chain stems from a study of patients and donors after allogeneic stem cell transplantation. CDR3 size: 16 residues. The V segment lost 4 bases and the J segment 4 bases; nucleotides outside the gene matches: 11. CDR1 is SGHRS and CDR2 is YFSETQ in the germline V gene. One entry per CDR3 protein, called by TCRdb with MiXCR from the RT-PCR reads. The table records about a million distinct CDR3 sequences, roughly 18% of them present only once. This clonotype has just a few counts. This receptor was obtained from a human donor who was either an allogeneic HSCT recipient or a stem cell or donor lymphocyte infusion donor (not recorded which). It is not recorded whose cells these are; they may come from a transplant donor. The sample was blood, either unsorted or a sorted T cell fraction (not recorded which). The rearrangement joins TRBV5-1 to TRBJ2-3, with TRBD1 matching 8 bases. The CDR3 sequence is CASSHIGQGRADTQYF. In DNA form, the CDR3 reads TGCGCCAGCAGCCATATCGGACAGGGTAGGGCAGATACGCAGTATTTT.